The present entry profiles one T cell receptor beta chain with its context. Profiling that covered TCR beta VDJ and CDR3 relied on genomic DNA as its template. TCRdb ran MiXCR on the reads and lists one entry per CDR3 protein. The data show approximately 170,000 distinct CDR3 sequences, roughly half seen once. This entry is derived from a study of CD8+CD57+ T cells in acquired aplastic anemia. Study information: On average, sorted CD4+ and CD8+ cells gave approximately 3.1 ug of DNA.

The CDR3 has 14 residues. Germline-derived CDR1 and CDR2 are ENHRY and SYGVKD. Deletions cut 10 bases from V and 8 bases from J, with 21 bases between. The genes are TRBV10-3 and TRBJ1-5, with D possibly being TRBD1 (5 bases). The TCR sequence derives from a human donor in good health, serving as a control. Specimen: sorted CD4+, CD8+, or CD8+CD57+ T cells (not recorded which) from PBMCs. CDR3 sequence (DNA): TGTGCCAGCACCCTCTCCGGGACTCAGGAGCCCCAGCATTTT. Residues: CASTLSGTQEPQHF.